Each of the 22 T cell receptor beta chains below was sequenced from the same sample in a study of shared clonotypes between healthy human individuals. Sequenced by immunoSEQ multiplex PCR; TCRdb stores in-frame clones only, minus some. The sample carries around 2.5 million clones, 90% to 95% recorded once. Sequencing was carried out using naive CD4+ T cells from PBMCs. Sample subset: CD45RA+ positively selected. The receptors originated from a man younger than 35 in good health. Some clones in this sample may be carry-over from other donors' samples.

The V gene is TRBV21-1, the J gene TRBJ1-5. TRBV21-1 is a pseudogene segment. The CDR3 contains 18 residues. The DNA of the CDR3 is TGTGCCAGCAAAAACCGACGAAATTCCTTTTATAGCAATCAGCCCCAGCATTTT. Translating gives CASKNRRNSFYSNQPQHF.

For the CDR3, the DNA is TGTGCCAGCACCACCATAACCCGAAAGGATGAAAAACTGTTTTTT. Translated: CASTTITRKDEKLFF. V gene TRBV27 combines with J gene TRBJ1-4; the D is unclear. Trimming cost V 7 bases and J 6 bases, with 18 bases left between them. In germline, CDR1 is MNHEY, CDR2 SMNVEV (reference sequence). The CDR3 totals 15 residues. Combining the CDR3 with reference TRBV27 and TRBJ1-4 gives the whole variable domain EAQVTQNPRYLITVTGKKLTVTCSQNMNHEYMSWYRQDPGLGLRQIYYSMNVEVTDKGDVPEGYKVSRKEKRNFPLILESPSPNQTSLYFCASTTITRKDEKLFFGSGTQLSVL.

This clone appeared a single time. The same CDR3 is also encoded by other DNA sequences in this sample. The chain joins TRBV5-1 to TRBJ1-5, with D possibly being TRBD1 (5 bases). V was cut by 4 bases and J by 0 bases, with 8 bases left in between. Looked up from germline, CDR1 is SGHRS and CDR2 is YFSETQ. The CDR3 length is 14 residues. The CDR3: CASSLDSSNQPQHF. The CDR3 DNA follows: TGCGCCAGCAGCCTAGACAGTAGCAATCAGCCCCAGCATTTT.

V is TRBV6-1 and J is TRBJ1-2; TRBD1 might be the D (6 bases). The V gene's germline CDR1 is MNHNS and CDR2 SASEGT. The CDR3 totals 15 residues. Trimming stripped 8 bases from V and 2 bases from J, with 18 bases between. The CDR3 nucleotides are TGTGCCAGCCTCGATAGAAGGGACACCAACTATGGCTACACCTTC. Encoded protein: CASLDRRDTNYGYTF.

A remark on this clone: The junction shows a germline mismatch at one end, possibly a read error. V and J are TRBV7-9 and TRBJ1-3; D is perhaps TRBD1 (6 bases). The germline V gene encodes CDR1 SEHNR and CDR2 FQNEAQ (reference sequence). The CDR3 covers 12 residues. The CDR3 nucleotides are TGTGCCAGCAGAGGGCGGGGGCTACAAGCGCTCTTT. Protein sequence: CASRGRGLQALF.

CDR3: CASSDIRRDQPQHF. DNA of the CDR3: TGCGCCAGCAGTGACATCCGGCGCGATCAGCCCCAGCATTTT. V usage is TRBV10-2 and J usage is TRBJ1-5, with D uncertain. V was shortened by 3 bases and J by 5 bases, with 11 bases between the two germline ends. Germline V lookup: CDR1 WSHSY, CDR2 SAAADI. This CDR3 is built from 14 residues.

The chain uses TRBV5-4 and TRBJ2-5; TRBD1 or TRBD2 may be the D gene (7 bases each). Germline V gene data show CDR1 as SGHNT and CDR2 as YYREEE (reference sequence). The CDR3 spans 14 residues. The V gene lost 5 bases and the J gene lost 5 bases, with 16 bases spanning the gap. The CDR3 spells CASSPTGEGETQYF. In DNA, the CDR3 is TGTGCCAGCAGTCCCACAGGGGAGGGCGAGACCCAGTACTTC.

The rearrangement joins TRBV7-3 to TRBJ1-1; the D is unclear. Germline V gene sequence: CDR1 SGHTA, CDR2 FQGTGA. The CDR3 has 14 residues. Between the trimmed V and J ends, which lost 5 bases and 4 bases, there was a span of 14 bases. The CDR3 region is CASSISSGTTEAFF. CDR3 bases: TGTGCCAGCAGCATCTCCTCGGGTACCACTGAAGCTTTCTTT.

J is TRBJ1-4 and V is TRBV6-1, with TRBD1 identical over 7 bases. The CDR3 runs to 16 residues. From germline, CDR1 is MNHNS and CDR2 SASEGT. V lost 4 bases, J lost 3 bases, and 8 bases stayed unmatched. DNA of the CDR3: TGTGCCAGCAGTGTTACGCCGGGACAGCCTAATGAAAAACTGTTTTTT. This gives the protein CASSVTPGQPNEKLFF.

This clone appeared once. The chain couples TRBV27 to TRBJ2-7; 7 nucleotides line up with TRBD1. V was clipped by 5 bases and J by 3 bases; unmatched bases: 7. CDR3 length: 14 residues. Germline V CDR1 and CDR2: MNHEY, SMNVEV (reference sequence). The CDR3 DNA sequence: TGTGCCAGCAGTATCGGACAGGAATACTACGAGCAGTACTTC. Protein: CASSIGQEYYEQYF.

As for this clone: This specimen includes other DNA sequences encoding the same CDR3. This chain links TRBV7-3 with TRBJ2-3; unclear D gene. In germline, CDR1 is SGHTA, CDR2 FQGTGA. The CDR3 length is 14 residues. V dropped 2 bases and J dropped 0 bases, with 6 bases sitting between them. DNA for the CDR3: TGTGCCAGCAGCTTAGTGGGGAGCACAGATACGCAGTATTTT. Translation gives CASSLVGSTDTQYF.

This rearrangement joins TRBV6-1 to TRBJ1-1, with 7 bases lining up with TRBD1. The germline gives CDR1 MNHNS, CDR2 SASEGT. The CDR3 extends over 13 amino acids. V trimming: 3 bases; J trimming: 7 bases; junction bases outside the gene matches: 5. CDR3 nucleotides: TGTGCCAGCAGTGAGTTTCGGGACAGTGAAGCTTTCTTT. This gives the protein CASSEFRDSEAFF.

The chain recombines TRBV5-6 with TRBJ2-5; no clear D. The length of the CDR3 is 11 residues. Per germline, CDR1 SGHDT and CDR2 YYEEEE. The V end was cut by 5 bases, the J end by 5 bases, with 7 bases between. The chain's CDR3 is CASSGVETQYF. The CDR3 region has the DNA TGTGCCAGCAGTGGGGTGGAGACCCAGTACTTC.

This chain links TRBV7-3 with TRBJ2-1, with D possibly being TRBD1 or TRBD2 (6 bases each). Germline-derived CDR1 and CDR2 are SGHTA and FQGTGA. V was shortened by 2 bases and J by 6 bases, with 17 bases between the two germline ends. The CDR3 sequence is 16 residues long. CDR3 sequence: CASSLGSTGALNEQFF. As DNA, the CDR3 is TGTGCCAGCAGCTTAGGCTCCACGGGGGCCCTCAATGAGCAGTTCTTC.

In the case of this clone: The same CDR3 is also encoded by other DNA sequences in this sample. This chain links TRBV7-3 with TRBJ2-2; D unresolved. Per germline, CDR1 SGHTA and CDR2 FQGTGA. Trimming took off 1 base at V and 1 base at J, with 4 bases between the two ends. The CDR3 is 14 residues long. CDR3 in DNA: TGTGCCAGCAGCTTAAGTGTGAACACCGGGGAGCTGTTTTTT. It translates to CASSLSVNTGELFF.

V gene TRBV7-2 combines with J gene TRBJ2-3; D is perhaps TRBD1 (6 bases). Trimming stripped 3 bases from V and 11 bases from J, with 21 bases between. The CDR3 runs 15 residues. Germline-derived CDR1 and CDR2 are SGHTA and FQGNSA. The CDR3 bases are TGTGCCAGCAGCTTGGCCCGGGACAATCTTGGGATGCAGTATTTT. It encodes CASSLARDNLGMQYF.

As regards this clone: The same CDR3 also results from other DNA sequences found in this sample. This sequence joins TRBV5-1 and TRBJ2-2; the D gene could be TRBD1 or TRBD2 (5 bases each). The V gene lost 5 bases and the J gene lost 0 bases, with 11 bases spanning the gap. This CDR3 has 15 residues. Per the germline V gene, CDR1 is SGHRS and CDR2 is YFSETQ. The CDR3 DNA is TGCGCCAGCAGTCGGGACGGGTCGAACACCGGGGAGCTGTTTTTT. Translated, it gives CASSRDGSNTGELFF.

CDR3 loop: CASKPGVPDTQYF. Here the CDR3 DNA reads TGTGCCAGCAAACCGGGGGTCCCAGATACGCAGTATTTT. The V and J genes are TRBV18 and TRBJ2-3; weak D call: TRBD2 (6 bases). Trimming removed 8 bases at V and 4 bases at J, with 13 bases between. Germline V gene lookup returns CDR1 KGHSH and CDR2 LQKENI. The CDR3 sequence is 13 residues long.

The chain carries TRBV7-9 and TRBJ2-5; D is unclear. The V gene's germline CDR1 is SEHNR and CDR2 FQNEAQ (reference sequence). The ends were cut back, 2 bases at V and 2 bases at J, with 9 bases in the middle. The CDR3 consists of 14 residues. DNA for the CDR3: TGTGCCAGCAGCTTATCGGTCCTTCAAGAGACCCAGTACTTC. As protein: CASSLSVLQETQYF.

The chain recombines TRBV6-5 with TRBJ2-1, with 10 bases lining up with TRBD2. Germline V lookup: CDR1 MNHEY, CDR2 SVGAGI. This CDR3 region has 15 residues. V was clipped by 2 bases and J by 8 bases; unmatched bases: 6. For the CDR3, the DNA is TGTGCCAGCAGTTACAGAGGACTAGCGGTCTATGAGCAGTTCTTC. This encodes CASSYRGLAVYEQFF.

This chain connects TRBV5-1 to TRBJ2-5, with a weak D call TRBD2 (7 bases). The CDR3 has 15 amino acids. The V and J ends lost 4 bases and 5 bases respectively, with 18 bases between them. Germline assignment: CDR1 SGHRS and CDR2 YFSETQ. The CDR3 DNA sequence: TGCGCCAGCAGCGGGGGGGCGCTAGCTGGGGAGACCCAGTACTTC. It encodes CASSGGALAGETQYF.

This clone was found once. The genes are TRBV19 and TRBJ1-1, with 9 bases fitting TRBD1. V lost 5 bases to trimming and J lost 1 base; unmatched junction nucleotides: 14. The V gene's germline CDR1 is LNHDA and CDR2 SQIVND (reference sequence). The CDR3 is made up of 18 amino acids. The DNA of the CDR3 is TGTGCCAGTAGTGTGCCCCCGGGACAGGGAAGGAGGAACACTGAAGCTTTCTTT. Protein: CASSVPPGQGRRNTEAFF.